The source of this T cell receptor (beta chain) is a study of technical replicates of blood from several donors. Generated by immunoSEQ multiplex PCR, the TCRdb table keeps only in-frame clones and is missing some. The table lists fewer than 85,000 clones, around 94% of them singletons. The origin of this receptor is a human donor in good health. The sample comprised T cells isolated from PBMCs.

CDR3 region: CASSPGTTNTGELFF. For the CDR3, the DNA is TGTGCCAGCTCACCTGGGACAACGAACACCGGGGAGCTGTTTTTT. The gene calls are TRBV18 and TRBJ2-2; weak D call: TRBD1 (6 bases). The germline gives CDR1 KGHSH, CDR2 LQKENI. This CDR3 has 15 residues. Trimming took off 3 bases at V and 0 bases at J, with 8 bases between the two ends.